This entry lists 18 T cell receptor beta chains sequenced from one sample in a study of Graves' ophthalmopathy and Graves' hyperthyroidism. RNA transcripts yielded amplified TCR beta CDR3 regions. The library came from an HTBI-primed first-round RT-PCR and a second-round multiplex PCR. TCRdb re-called the multiplex PCR reads with MiXCR, one entry per CDR3 protein. The sample contains approximately 460,000 distinct CDR3 sequences, around an eighth of which appear only once. Sequenced sample: blood. The receptors here all came from a woman in her 30s with Graves' ophthalmopathy.

This clonotype was picked up many times. One junction end does not reproduce the germline sequence, and a read error may be involved. CDR3 sequence reads: CASSVAPGDNSPLHF. The CDR3 DNA reads TGTGCCAGCAGCGTAGCGCCAGGGGATAATTCACCTCTCCACTTT. The rearrangement joins TRBV9 to TRBJ1-6; a weak D match, TRBD1 (6 bases). Germline V lookup: CDR1 SGDLS, CDR2 YYNGEE. The CDR3 runs 15 residues.

This clonotype was observed at least ten times. The CDR3 sequence: CASSFVMSLPYEQYF. The CDR3 coding sequence is TGTGCCAGCAGTTTCGTTATGAGTCTTCCCTACGAGCAGTACTTC. This rearrangement joins TRBV12-3 or TRBV12-4 to TRBJ2-7; no definite D call. The ends were cut back, 3 bases at V and 2 bases at J, with 14 bases in the middle. This CDR3 spans 15 amino acids.

This clonotype has at least ten counts. The chain is built from TRBV7-8 and TRBJ1-1; D ambiguous. The germline CDR1 and CDR2 sequences are SGHVS and FQNEAQ. The CDR3 is 13 amino acids. Trimming took 4 bases from V and 4 from J, leaving 10 bases between them. The chain's CDR3 is CASSSRVGTEAFF. The CDR3 DNA sequence: TGTGCCAGCAGCTCCCGAGTCGGCACTGAAGCTTTCTTT.

This clonotype was picked up many times. CDR3 in DNA: TGTGCCACCAGCGCTTCGTCCCTCTCTGGGGCCAACGTCCTGACTTTC. Its protein is CATSASSLSGANVLTF. The chain links TRBV24-1 to TRBJ2-6; D gene uncertain. Germline assignment: CDR1 KGHDR and CDR2 SFDVKD. The CDR3 length is 16 residues. Trimming cost V 7 bases and J 0 bases, with 12 bases left between them.

Ten or more counts support this clonotype. The rearrangement joins TRBV6-1 to TRBJ1-2; D call uncertain. CDR1 and CDR2 (germline): MNHNS, SASEGT. There are 14 residues in the CDR3. V was cut by 2 bases and J by 7 bases, with 14 bases left in between. The CDR3 sequence is CASSESMRPGGYTF. CDR3 sequence (DNA): TGTGCCAGCAGTGAATCAATGCGGCCAGGTGGCTACACCTTC.

There are many counts of this clonotype. The chain employs TRBV29-1 and TRBJ1-3; 7 bases agree with TRBD1. Germline lookup yields CDR1 SQVTM and CDR2 ANQGSEA. The V gene end was trimmed by 4 bases and the J gene end by 7 bases; junction bases not matched to a gene: 7. There are 13 residues in the CDR3. The CDR3 region is CSVGQGLVNTIYF. In DNA form, the CDR3 reads TGCAGCGTTGGACAGGGATTGGTCAACACCATATATTTT.

This clonotype was counted ten times or more. The chain combines TRBV27 with TRBJ2-5; D not resolved. CDR1 and CDR2 (germline): MNHEY, SMNVEV (reference sequence). The CDR3 has 15 residues. Trimming left V 6 bases short and J 0 bases short, with 14 bases between. The DNA for the CDR3 is TGTGCCAGCAGGCGAAGGCAGGCGTACCAAGAGACCCAGTACTTC. Protein product: CASRRRQAYQETQYF.

The chain carries TRBV7-8 and TRBJ1-1, with 7 bases identical to TRBD1. Germline trimming cut 1 base from V and 1 base from J; bases unmatched to any gene: 6. CDR1 is SGHVS and CDR2 is FQNEAQ in the germline V gene. The CDR3 totals 16 residues. CDR3 residues: CASSLGPGQTNTEAFF. CDR3 coding DNA: TGTGCCAGCAGCTTAGGTCCGGGACAGACGAACACTGAAGCTTTCTTT.

This clonotype was found many times. V gene TRBV11-2 combines with J gene TRBJ2-7; D remains unclear. CDR1 is SGHAT and CDR2 is FQNNGV in the germline V gene. CDR3 size: 14 residues. Between the trimmed V and J ends, which lost 3 bases and 3 bases, there was a span of 12 bases. CDR3 coding DNA: TGTGCCAGCAGCTTCACGGTCCTGGACTACGAGCAGTACTTC. Its translation is CASSFTVLDYEQYF.

This clonotype was observed at least ten times. The chain couples TRBV19 to TRBJ2-7; TRBD2 matches at 11 bases. The germline V gene has CDR1 LNHDA and CDR2 SQIVND (reference sequence). CDR3 length: 14 amino acids. V gave up 2 bases and J gave up 5 bases; unmatched junction bases: 2. CDR3 sequence: CASSIMGLADEQYF. The CDR3 DNA follows: TGTGCCAGTAGTATAATGGGACTAGCGGACGAGCAGTACTTC.

V usage is TRBV27 and J usage is TRBJ2-7; 13 positions agree with TRBD2. The germline V gene has CDR1 MNHEY and CDR2 SMNVEV (reference sequence). The CDR3 spans 15 residues. Trimming cost V 4 bases and J 7 bases; bases outside gene matches: 7. CDR3 protein: CASSYWTSGREEQYF. CDR3 bases: TGTGCCAGCAGTTACTGGACTAGCGGGAGAGAGGAGCAGTACTTC.

This clonotype was seen many times. The chain couples TRBV28 to TRBJ1-5; D is possibly TRBD1 (6 bases). V shed 4 bases and J shed 0 bases, with 10 bases lying between them. There are 15 residues in the CDR3. Germline V lookup: CDR1 MDHEN, CDR2 SYDVKM. CDR3 sequence (DNA): TGTGCCAGCAGTTGGGGACAAGGTAGCAATCAGCCCCAGCATTTT. The encoded protein is CASSWGQGSNQPQHF.

This clonotype appeared many times. V gene TRBV20-1 combines with J gene TRBJ2-2; D gene uncertain. Trimming removed 1 base at V and 7 bases at J, with 7 bases between. This CDR3 has 12 amino acids. Germline V gives CDR1 DFQATT, CDR2 SNEGSKA (reference sequence). The CDR3: CSARVWDGELFF. CDR3 nucleotides: TGCAGTGCTAGAGTGTGGGACGGGGAGCTGTTTTTT.

Many counts were recorded for this clonotype. The rearrangement joins TRBV11-1 to TRBJ2-5, with 8 nucleotides matching TRBD2. Germline V CDR1 and CDR2: SGHAT, FQDESV (reference sequence). The V segment lost 7 bases and the J segment 3 bases; nucleotides outside the gene matches: 10. There are 15 residues in the CDR3. The chain's CDR3 is CASTNTGRGKETQYF. CDR3 DNA sequence: TGTGCCAGCACCAACACCGGGAGGGGTAAAGAGACCCAGTACTTC. Based on the CDR3 plus reference TRBV11-1 and TRBJ2-5, the full variable domain is EAEVAQSPRYKITEKSQAVAFWCDPISGHATLYWYRQILGQGPELLVQFQDESVVDDSQLPKDRFSAERLKGVDSTLKIQPAELGDSAMYLCASTNTGRGKETQYFGPGTRLLVL.

This clonotype was counted ten times or more. The chain employs TRBV30 and TRBJ1-2; a weak D match, TRBD1 (6 bases). CDR3 length: 12 amino acids. CDR1 GTSNPN and CDR2 SVGIG come from the germline V gene (reference sequence). V was shortened by 3 bases and J by 7 bases, with 12 bases between the two germline ends. The CDR3 DNA follows: TGTGCCTGGAGACAGGGCTACTCTGGCTACACCTTC. It codes for CAWRQGYSGYTF.

This clonotype was seen many times. The chain is built from TRBV11-2 and TRBJ1-2; D is ambiguous. Germline-derived CDR1 and CDR2 are SGHAT and FQNNGV. The CDR3 runs to 14 residues. The ends were cut back, 5 bases at V and 4 bases at J, with 14 bases in the middle. The CDR3 bases are TGTGCCAGCAGCATCCTGACCGCTAGCTATGGCTACACCTTC. Its protein is CASSILTASYGYTF.

Concerning this clonotype: The junction does not match germline at one end; this may be a read error. CDR3 nucleotides: TGTGCCAGCAGCCCGGACTGGGGACTAGGAGAGAAGTTCTTC. It yields the protein CASSPDWGLGEKFF. The V gene is TRBV24-1, the J gene TRBJ2-4; 8 bases are a match to TRBD2. The CDR3 covers 14 residues. The germline gives CDR1 KGHDR, CDR2 SFDVKD.

This clonotype was counted many times. A single base separates this from a much larger clone, so it may be a read error. V is TRBV12-3 or TRBV12-4 and J is TRBJ1-1; possibly TRBD1 for D (5 bases). The CDR3 is 11 residues long. CDR3 DNA sequence: TGTGCCAGCAGTCTCAGGGCTGAAGCTCTCTTT. It specifies CASSLRAEALF.